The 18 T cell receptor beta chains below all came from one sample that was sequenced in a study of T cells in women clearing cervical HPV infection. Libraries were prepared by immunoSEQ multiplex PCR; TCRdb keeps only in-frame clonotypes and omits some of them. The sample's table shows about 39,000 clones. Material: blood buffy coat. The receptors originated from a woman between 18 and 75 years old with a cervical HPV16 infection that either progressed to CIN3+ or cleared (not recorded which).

The CDR3 reads CSARAPGDTQYF. The sequenced part of the CDR3 DNA is TGCAGTGCTAGGGCTCCGGGGGATACG. This rearrangement joins TRBV20-1 to TRBJ2-3; D perhaps matches TRBD2 (5 bases). The CDR3 is cut off 3 residues early in the read; its end comes from the germline J gene. V dropped 3 bases and J dropped 6 bases, with 10 bases sitting between them. CDR3 length: 12 amino acids. In germline, CDR1 is DFQATT, CDR2 SNEGSKA (reference sequence).

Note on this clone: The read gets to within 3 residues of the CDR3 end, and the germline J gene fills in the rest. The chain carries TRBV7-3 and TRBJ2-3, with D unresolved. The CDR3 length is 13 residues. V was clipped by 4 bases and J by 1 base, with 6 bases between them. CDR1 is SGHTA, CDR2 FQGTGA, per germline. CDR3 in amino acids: CASSSLRTDTQYF. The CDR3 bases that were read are TGTGCCAGCAGCTCCCTCCGCACAGATACG.

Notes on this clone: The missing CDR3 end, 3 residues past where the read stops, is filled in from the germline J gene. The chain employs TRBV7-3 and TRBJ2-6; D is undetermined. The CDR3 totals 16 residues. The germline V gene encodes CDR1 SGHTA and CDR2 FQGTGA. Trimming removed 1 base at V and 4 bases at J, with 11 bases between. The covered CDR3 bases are TGTGCCAGCAGCTTAATCACCGGGTCCGGGGCCAACGTC. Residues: CASSLITGSGANV. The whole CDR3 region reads CASSLITGSGANVLTF.

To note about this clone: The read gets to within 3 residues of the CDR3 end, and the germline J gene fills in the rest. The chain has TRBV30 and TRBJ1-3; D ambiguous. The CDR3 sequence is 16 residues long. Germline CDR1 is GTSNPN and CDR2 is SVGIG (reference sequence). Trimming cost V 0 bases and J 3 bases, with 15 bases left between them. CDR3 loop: CAWSVLKGGSGNTIYF. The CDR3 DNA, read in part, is TGTGCCTGGAGTGTACTCAAGGGCGGGAGTGGAAACACC.

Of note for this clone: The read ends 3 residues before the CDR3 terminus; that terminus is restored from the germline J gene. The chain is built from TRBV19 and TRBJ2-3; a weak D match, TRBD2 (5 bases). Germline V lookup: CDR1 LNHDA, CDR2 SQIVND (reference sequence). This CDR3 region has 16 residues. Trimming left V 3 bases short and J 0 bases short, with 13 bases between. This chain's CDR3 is CASSIRGTSSTDTQYF. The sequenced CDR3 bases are TGTGCCAGTAGTATCCGGGGAACATCTAGCACAGATACG.

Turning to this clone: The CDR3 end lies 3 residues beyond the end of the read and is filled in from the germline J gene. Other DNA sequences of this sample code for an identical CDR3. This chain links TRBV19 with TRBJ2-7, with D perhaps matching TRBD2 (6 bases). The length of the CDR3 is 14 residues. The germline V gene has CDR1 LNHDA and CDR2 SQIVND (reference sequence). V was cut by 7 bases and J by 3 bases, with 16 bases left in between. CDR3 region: CASKMAGSRYEQYF. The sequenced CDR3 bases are TGTGCCAGTAAGATGGCGGGAAGCCGCTACGAG.

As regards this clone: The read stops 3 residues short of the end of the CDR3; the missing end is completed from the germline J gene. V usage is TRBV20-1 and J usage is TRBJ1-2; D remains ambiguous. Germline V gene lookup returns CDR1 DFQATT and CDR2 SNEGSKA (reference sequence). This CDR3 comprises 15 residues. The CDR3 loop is CSASGGPQNSVGYTF. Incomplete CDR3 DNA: TGCAGTGCTTCCGGCGGGCCCCAGAATTCTGTCGGC.

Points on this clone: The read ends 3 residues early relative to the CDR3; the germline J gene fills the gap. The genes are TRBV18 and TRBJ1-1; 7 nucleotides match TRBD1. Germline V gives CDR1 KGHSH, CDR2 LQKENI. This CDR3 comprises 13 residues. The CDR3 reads CASRPGTDLEAFF. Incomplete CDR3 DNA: TGTGCCAGCCGCCCGGGGACAGACCTAGAA.

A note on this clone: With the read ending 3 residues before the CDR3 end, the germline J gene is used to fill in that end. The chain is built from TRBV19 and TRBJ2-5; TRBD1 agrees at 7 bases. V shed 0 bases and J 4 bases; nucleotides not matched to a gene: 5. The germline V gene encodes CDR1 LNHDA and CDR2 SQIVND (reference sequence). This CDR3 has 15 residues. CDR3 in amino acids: CASSIEGQHRETQYF. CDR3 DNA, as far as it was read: TGTGCCAGTAGTATAGAGGGACAGCACCGAGAGACC.

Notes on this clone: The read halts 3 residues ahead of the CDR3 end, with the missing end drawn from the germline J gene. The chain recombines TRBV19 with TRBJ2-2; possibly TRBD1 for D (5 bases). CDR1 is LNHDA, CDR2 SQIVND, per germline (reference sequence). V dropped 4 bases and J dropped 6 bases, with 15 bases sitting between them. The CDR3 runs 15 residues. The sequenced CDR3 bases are TGTGCCAGTAGTAGGGCCAGGGTAGCCTCCGGGGAG. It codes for CASSRARVASGE. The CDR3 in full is CASSRARVASGELFF. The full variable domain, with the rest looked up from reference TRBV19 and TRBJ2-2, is DGGITQSPKYLFRKEGQNVTLSCEQNLNHDAMYWYRQDPGQGLRLIYYSQIVNDFQKGDIAEGYSVSREKKESFPLTVTSAQKNPTAFYLCASSRARVASGELFFGEGSRLTVL.

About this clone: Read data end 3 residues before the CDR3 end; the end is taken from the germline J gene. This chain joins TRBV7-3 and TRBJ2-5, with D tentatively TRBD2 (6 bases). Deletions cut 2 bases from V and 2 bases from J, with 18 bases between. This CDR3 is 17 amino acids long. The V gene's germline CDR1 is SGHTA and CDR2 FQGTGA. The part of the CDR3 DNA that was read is TGTGCCAGCAGCTTAGGTGGGGCGGGGCGGTATCAAGAGACC. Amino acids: CASSLGGAGRYQET. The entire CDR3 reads CASSLGGAGRYQETQYF.

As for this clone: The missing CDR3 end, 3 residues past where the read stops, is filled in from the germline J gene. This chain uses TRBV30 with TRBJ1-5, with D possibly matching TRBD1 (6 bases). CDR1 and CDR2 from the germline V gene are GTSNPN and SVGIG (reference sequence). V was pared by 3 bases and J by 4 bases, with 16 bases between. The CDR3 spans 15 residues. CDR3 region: CAWSHPVGGNQPQHF. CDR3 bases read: TGTGCCTGGAGCCACCCCGTAGGGGGTAATCAGCCC.

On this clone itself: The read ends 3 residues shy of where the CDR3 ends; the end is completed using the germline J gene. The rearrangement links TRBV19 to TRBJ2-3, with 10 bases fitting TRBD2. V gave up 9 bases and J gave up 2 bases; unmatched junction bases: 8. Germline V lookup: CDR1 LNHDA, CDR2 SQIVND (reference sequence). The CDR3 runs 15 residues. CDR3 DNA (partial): TGTGCCAGCAGGAGAGCGGGGGGGGACACAGATACG. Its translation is CASRRAGGDTDT. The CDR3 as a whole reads CASRRAGGDTDTQYF.

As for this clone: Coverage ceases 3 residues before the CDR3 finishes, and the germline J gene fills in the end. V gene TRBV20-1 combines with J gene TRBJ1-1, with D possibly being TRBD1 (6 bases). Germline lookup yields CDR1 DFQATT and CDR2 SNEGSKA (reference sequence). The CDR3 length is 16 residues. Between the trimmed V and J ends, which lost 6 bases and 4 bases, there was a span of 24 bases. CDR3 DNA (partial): TGCAGTGCCAAAGGCTCGTTGGAGCTAGGGGGCACTGAA. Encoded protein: CSAKGSLELGGTE. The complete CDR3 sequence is CSAKGSLELGGTEAFF.

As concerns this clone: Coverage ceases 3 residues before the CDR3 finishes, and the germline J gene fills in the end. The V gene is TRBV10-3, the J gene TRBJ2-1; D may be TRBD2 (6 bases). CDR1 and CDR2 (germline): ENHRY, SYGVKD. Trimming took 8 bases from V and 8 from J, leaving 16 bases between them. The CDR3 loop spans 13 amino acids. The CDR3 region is CAIGTYSSDEQFF. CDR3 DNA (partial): TGTGCCATCGGGACTTATAGTTCCGATGAG.

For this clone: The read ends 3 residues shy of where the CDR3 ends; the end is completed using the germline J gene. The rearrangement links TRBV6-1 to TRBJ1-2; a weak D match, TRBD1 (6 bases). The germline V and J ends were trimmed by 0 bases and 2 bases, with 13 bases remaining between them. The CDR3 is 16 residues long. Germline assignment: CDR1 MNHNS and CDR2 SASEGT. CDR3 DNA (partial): TGTGCCAGCAGTGAAGCTAAACAGGGTCCAAACTATGGC. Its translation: CASSEAKQGPNYG. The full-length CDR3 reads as CASSEAKQGPNYGYTF.

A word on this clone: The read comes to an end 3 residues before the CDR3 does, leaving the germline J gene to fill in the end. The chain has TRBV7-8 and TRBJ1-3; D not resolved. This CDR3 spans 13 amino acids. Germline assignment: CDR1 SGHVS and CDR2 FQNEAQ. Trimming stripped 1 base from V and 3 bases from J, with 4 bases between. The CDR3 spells CASSLGSGNTIYF. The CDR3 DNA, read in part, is TGTGCCAGCAGCTTAGGTAGTGGAAACACC.

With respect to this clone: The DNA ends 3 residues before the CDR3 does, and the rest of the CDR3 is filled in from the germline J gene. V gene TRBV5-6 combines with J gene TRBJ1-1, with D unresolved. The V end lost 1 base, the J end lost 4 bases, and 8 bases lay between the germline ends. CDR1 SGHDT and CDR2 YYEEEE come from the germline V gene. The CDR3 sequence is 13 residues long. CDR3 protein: CASSLQRGTEAFF. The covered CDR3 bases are TGTGCCAGCAGCTTGCAGCGAGGCACTGAA.